This T cell receptor (beta chain) was found in a study of blood T cell repertoires in COVID-19. Germline V gene sequence: CDR1 ENHRY, CDR2 SYGVKD. The CDR3 is 18 residues long. V lost 6 bases to trimming and J lost 4 bases; unmatched junction nucleotides: 16. Using immunoSEQ multiplex PCR, the repertoire was profiled, and TCRdb retains in-frame clones only, with some absent. There are around 140,000 clones in the sample; over 60% occur only once, and 1.5% to 2% lies in the top ten. The sequencing input was peripheral blood. This sequence originates from a woman aged 65 to 85 with acute or convalescent COVID-19. J is TRBJ2-2 and V is TRBV10-3; 8 nucleotides agree with TRBD2. This CDR3 reads CAISERGPGLAGTGELFF. CDR3 DNA sequence: TGTGCCATCAGCGAGAGGGGCCCAGGGCTAGCGGGCACCGGGGAGCTGTTTTTT.